This is a list of T cell receptor beta chains from one sample in a study of T-cell reconstitution after alpha-beta-depleted transplantation in children. TCRdb reprocessed the PCR reads with MiXCR, giving one entry per CDR3 protein. The sample lists 350,000 to 450,000 distinct CDR3 sequences; about a fifth were seen once. The starting material was PBMCs from the stem cell graft donor, obtained from the stem cell graft. These TCRs come from a human donor who donated a stem cell graft to a child with acute myeloid leukemia. Each CDR3 is given with its conserved first and last residue. The order of the fields is D gene, clone size, V gene, CDR3 length, J gene, CDR3 protein, CDR3 DNA. A D gene is named only where the DNA matches it firmly. Clone size is not always given. Where it is, it says once, few, many or a class for expanded clones.

D: -
size: many
V: TRBV9
length: 15
J: TRBJ2-1
CDR3: CASSVTVSSYNEQFF
DNA: TGTGCCAGCAGCGTCACAGTCAGCTCCTACAATGAGCAGTTCTTC

D: -
size: many
V: TRBV7-8
length: 16
J: TRBJ1-1
CDR3: CASSLVLGQRNTEAFF
DNA: TGTGCCAGCAGCTTAGTTTTGGGCCAGCGGAACACTGAAGCTTTCTTT

D: -
size: -
V: TRBV5-1
length: 15
J: TRBJ2-2
CDR3: CASSLSIDNTGELFF
DNA: TGCGCCAGCAGCTTGAGTATAGACAACACCGGGGAGCTGTTTTTT

D: -
size: many
V: TRBV20-1
length: 16
J: TRBJ2-7
CDR3: CSARGLGRGTSYEQYF
DNA: TGCAGTGCTAGAGGGCTGGGTAGGGGGACTTCCTACGAGCAGTACTTC

D: TRBD1
size: few
V: TRBV5-1
length: 14
J: TRBJ1-1
CDR3: CASSPGTANTEAFF
DNA: TGCGCCAGCAGCCCCGGGACAGCGAACACTGAAGCTTTCTTT

D: TRBD1
size: many
V: TRBV6-5
length: 15
J: TRBJ2-7
CDR3: CASSYSSQGADEQYF
DNA: TGTGCCAGCAGTTACTCGTCCCAGGGGGCGGACGAGCAGTACTTC

D: TRBD1
size: few
V: TRBV12-3/TRBV12-4
length: 14
J: TRBJ2-4
CDR3: CASSADRVKNIQYF
DNA: TGTGCCAGCAGTGCGGACAGGGTCAAAAACATTCAGTACTTC

D: TRBD1
size: -
V: TRBV25-1
length: 14
J: TRBJ2-5
CDR3: CASRGDRGQETQYF
DNA: TGTGCCAGCAGAGGGGACAGGGGGCAAGAGACCCAGTACTTC

D: TRBD2
size: -
V: TRBV9
length: 18
J: TRBJ2-5
CDR3: CASSVGGGSGGYQETQYF
DNA: TGTGCCAGCAGCGTAGGAGGGGGGAGCGGGGGCTACCAAGAGACCCAGTACTTC

D: -
size: -
V: TRBV29-1
length: 13
J: TRBJ2-1
CDR3: CSVGTGGNNEQFF
DNA: TGCAGCGTTGGGACGGGCGGTAACAATGAGCAGTTCTTC

D: TRBD1
size: few
V: TRBV6-1
length: 14
J: TRBJ1-3
CDR3: CASRTGEVGNTIYF
DNA: TGTGCCAGCAGGACAGGGGAGGTTGGAAACACCATATATTTT

D: TRBD2
size: -
V: TRBV15
length: 15
J: TRBJ2-7
CDR3: CATSPNTGGAYEQYF
DNA: TGTGCCACCAGCCCTAATACGGGGGGGGCATACGAGCAGTACTTC

D: TRBD1
size: -
V: TRBV24-1
length: 18
J: TRBJ2-1
CDR3: CATSDFTSDRVGGNEQFF
DNA: TGTGCCACCAGTGATTTTACTTCGGACAGGGTAGGAGGCAATGAGCAGTTCTTC

D: -
size: few
V: TRBV7-2
length: 13
J: TRBJ2-7
CDR3: CASSPRDGYEQYF
DNA: TGTGCCAGCAGCCCCCGGGACGGATACGAGCAGTACTTC

D: TRBD2
size: few
V: TRBV4-1
length: 17
J: TRBJ2-7
CDR3: CASSQDHGTSGSYEQYF
DNA: TGCGCCAGCAGCCAAGATCATGGGACTAGCGGCTCCTACGAGCAGTACTTC

D: TRBD1
size: few
V: TRBV24-1
length: 16
J: TRBJ2-3
CDR3: CATSDFGTGGADTQYF
DNA: TGTGCCACCAGTGATTTTGGGACAGGGGGCGCAGATACGCAGTATTTT

D: TRBD1
size: -
V: TRBV12-3/TRBV12-4
length: 15
J: TRBJ2-4
CDR3: CASSPGDSGKNIQYF
DNA: TGTGCCAGCAGTCCCGGGGACAGTGGGAAAAACATTCAGTACTTC

D: -
size: -
V: TRBV6-1
length: 13
J: TRBJ2-2
CDR3: CASSEREAGELFF
DNA: TGTGCCAGCAGTGAAAGGGAGGCCGGGGAGCTGTTTTTT

D: TRBD1
size: few
V: TRBV28
length: 15
J: TRBJ2-7
CDR3: CASSFRDRGRNEQYF
DNA: TGTGCCAGCAGTTTCCGGGACAGGGGGCGAAACGAGCAGTACTTC

D: -
size: many
V: TRBV27
length: 12
J: TRBJ2-7
CDR3: CASRERDYEQYF
DNA: TGTGCCAGCAGGGAGAGAGACTACGAGCAGTACTTC

D: -
size: -
V: TRBV10-3
length: 13
J: TRBJ2-7
CDR3: CATMGPEDYEQYF
DNA: TGTGCCACCATGGGCCCAGAGGACTACGAGCAGTACTTC

D: TRBD2
size: few
V: TRBV5-1
length: 15
J: TRBJ2-7
CDR3: CASSLAAGVPYEQYF
DNA: TGCGCCAGCAGCTTGGCAGCGGGAGTCCCCTACGAGCAGTACTTC

D: TRBD1
size: -
V: TRBV5-1
length: 15
J: TRBJ1-5
CDR3: CASGRWGTVNQPQHF
DNA: TGCGCCAGCGGCCGTTGGGGGACAGTCAATCAGCCCCAGCATTTT

D: -
size: -
V: TRBV9
length: 15
J: TRBJ2-1
CDR3: CASSVEAFSYNEQFF
DNA: TGTGCCAGCAGCGTAGAAGCCTTCTCCTACAATGAGCAGTTCTTC

D: -
size: few
V: TRBV4-2
length: 15
J: TRBJ2-5
CDR3: CASSQEQVSLETQYF
DNA: TGTGCCAGCAGCCAAGAGCAGGTTAGCCTGGAGACCCAGTACTTC

D: TRBD2
size: -
V: TRBV5-1
length: 17
J: TRBJ2-5
CDR3: CASSAVLHGRLQETQYF
DNA: TGCGCCAGCAGCGCCGTTCTTCACGGGAGGTTACAAGAGACCCAGTACTTC

D: -
size: many
V: TRBV11-2
length: 13
J: TRBJ2-1
CDR3: CASSWPPSDEQFF
DNA: TGTGCCAGCAGCTGGCCCCCTTCGGATGAGCAGTTCTTC

D: -
size: few
V: TRBV20-1
length: 12
J: TRBJ2-4
CDR3: CSARGLALIQYF
DNA: TGCAGTGCAAGAGGGTTAGCTCTCATTCAGTACTTC

D: -
size: few
V: TRBV20-1
length: 14
J: TRBJ2-7
CDR3: CSARERGRNYEQYF
DNA: TGCAGTGCTAGAGAACGCGGGCGGAACTACGAGCAGTACTTC

D: TRBD1
size: -
V: TRBV7-3
length: 15
J: TRBJ2-5
CDR3: CASSTDRGLLAPQYF
DNA: TGTGCCAGCAGCACGGACAGGGGCCTACTAGCGCCCCAGTACTTC

D: -
size: -
V: TRBV29-1
length: 14
J: TRBJ2-1
CDR3: CSAGRGTRDNEQFF
DNA: TGCAGCGCCGGCCGGGGGACAAGGGACAATGAGCAGTTCTTC